Listed below are T cell receptor beta chains from one sample, sequenced in a study of blood T cells in healthy people across ages. TCRdb reanalysed the 5' RACE reads using MiXCR and keeps one entry per CDR3 protein. The sample lists some 1.5 million distinct CDR3 sequences, 25% to 30% occurring once. The sequencing input was blood. The receptors derive from a woman in her thirties in good health. The CDR3 runs from the conserved cysteine through the conserved F or W. A D gene is named only where the DNA matches it firmly. Only some rows state a clone size, as once, few, many or a class for expanded clones.

D gene,J gene,V gene,clone size,CDR3 DNA,CDR3 protein
NA,TRBJ1-2,TRBV6-5,NA,TGTGCCAGCAGTTACTCCGGCAGGGAGGCGGGCTACACCTTC,CASSYSGREAGYTF
NA,TRBJ2-3,TRBV7-9,NA,TGTGCCAGCAGTATCCCGGCAGCTCTTGGGGCAGATACGCAGTATTTT,CASSIPAALGADTQYF
NA,TRBJ1-1,TRBV5-1,many,TGCGCCAGCAGCTCGGGCGCGGTGAACACTGAAGCTTTCTTT,CASSSGAVNTEAFF
NA,TRBJ2-7,TRBV7-2,few,TGTGCCAGCAGCTTTCCAAGTTCCGGGGCGAGCTCCTACGAGCAGTACTTC,CASSFPSSGASSYEQYF
TRBD2,TRBJ2-5,TRBV5-1,few,TGCGCCAGCAGCCCTGCTACTAGCGGGGCGCTGGAGACCCAGTACTTC,CASSPATSGALETQYF
NA,TRBJ1-5,TRBV20-1,many,TGCAGTGCCTCAAGCCCCCAAGTAGTTAGCAATCAGCCCCAGCATTTT,CSASSPQVVSNQPQHF
NA,TRBJ2-3,TRBV3-1,few,TGTGCCAGCAGCCAAGGCTGGGACACAGATACGCAGTATTTT,CASSQGWDTDTQYF
NA,TRBJ1-5,TRBV2,NA,TGTGCCAGCAGCGCCGGACGGGACAATCAGCCCCAGCATTTT,CASSAGRDNQPQHF
NA,TRBJ1-5,TRBV11-2,NA,TGTGCCAGCAGCCATAGGGCAGGAGGAGCTTGGAGGGGAATTGGACATCAGCCCCAGCATTTT,CASSHRAGGAWRGIGHQPQHF
TRBD2,TRBJ2-3,TRBV5-1,few,TGCGCCAGCAGCGGTAGCGGGGGCCTCACAGATACGCAGTATTTT,CASSGSGGLTDTQYF
TRBD2,TRBJ2-3,TRBV20-1,NA,TGCAGTGCTAGACTGATACGGGGGGGTACCACAGATACGCAGTATTTT,CSARLIRGGTTDTQYF
TRBD1,TRBJ1-2,TRBV4-3,NA,TGCGCCAGCAGCCAGACAGGGGGGGATCCCCTACCCTACTATGGCTACACCTTC,CASSQTGGDPLPYYGYTF
TRBD2,TRBJ2-1,TRBV9,NA,TGTGCCAGCAGCGTAGTTGGCGGGGGGGGCAGCTCCTACAATGAGCAGTTCTTC,CASSVVGGGGSSYNEQFF
NA,TRBJ2-1,TRBV9,NA,TGTGCCAGCAGCGCCATTTATGGGGGGCGCGAAGACAATGAGCAGTTCTTC,CASSAIYGGREDNEQFF
NA,TRBJ2-3,TRBV20-1,NA,TGCAGTAGGGCGGGACAGTCGATTACAGATACGCAGTATTTT,CSRAGQSITDTQYF
TRBD2,TRBJ2-7,TRBV7-2,few,TGTGCCAGCAGCCACCGGGGCGGGAGCGTCTACGAGCAGTACTTC,CASSHRGGSVYEQYF
TRBD2,TRBJ2-5,TRBV6-2/TRBV6-3,NA,TGTGCCAGCAGGCGGGGGGGCGCAGAGACCCAGTACTTC,CASRRGGAETQYF
TRBD1,TRBJ1-1,TRBV20-1,few,TGCAGTGCTAGAGATAGTCGGTACACCGGGACAGGGAACACTGAAGCTTTCTTT,CSARDSRYTGTGNTEAFF
NA,TRBJ2-7,TRBV7-2,NA,TGTGCCAGCAGCTTTCTGTACAGTTTGTACGAGCAGTACTTC,CASSFLYSLYEQYF
NA,TRBJ1-2,TRBV12-3/TRBV12-4,few,TGTGCCAGCACCACCACCGGCCCCTATGGCTACACCTTC,CASTTTGPYGYTF
NA,TRBJ2-5,TRBV24-1,many,TGTGCCACCAAATATGGATGGTGGCAAGAGACCCAGTACTTC,CATKYGWWQETQYF
TRBD1,TRBJ2-7,TRBV10-3,many,TGTGCCATAAGCTCCGGGACAGGGTCCTACGAGCAGTACTTC,CAISSGTGSYEQYF
NA,TRBJ2-5,TRBV7-2,few,TGTGCCCGCAGCGTAGGTAACGGGGCAGAGACCCAGTACTTC,CARSVGNGAETQYF
NA,TRBJ1-1,TRBV7-2,few,TGTGCCAGCAGCTTCTCGACAGGAGTGAACACTGAAGCTTTCTTT,CASSFSTGVNTEAFF
NA,TRBJ2-7,TRBV6-2/TRBV6-3,few,TGTGCCAGCAGTTACACCCGCGGTGAGCTGGGAAATGAGCAGTACTTC,CASSYTRGELGNEQYF
NA,TRBJ2-5,TRBV3-1,NA,TGTGCCAGCAGCCAAGTTCAGACCCAGTACTTC,CASSQVQTQYF
TRBD1,TRBJ2-4,TRBV20-1,few,TGCAGTGCTAGAGATCGGGAAACAGGGGGCAGGGGCATTCAGTACTTC,CSARDRETGGRGIQYF
NA,TRBJ1-6,TRBV6-5,many,TGTGCCAGCAGTCTAGATATGTCAGGGAATTCACCCCTCCACTTT,CASSLDMSGNSPLHF
NA,TRBJ1-2,TRBV10-3,few,TGTGCCATCACTCACAGGGCGGCCTATGGCTACACCTTC,CAITHRAAYGYTF
NA,TRBJ2-5,TRBV6-6,many,TGTGCCACCTGGGCAGGGGGGCAAGAGACCCAGTACTTC,CATWAGGQETQYF
TRBD1,TRBJ1-3,TRBV12-5,NA,TGTGCTAGTGGTTCCTGGACAGGGGGTGGAAACACCATATATTTT,CASGSWTGGGNTIYF
NA,TRBJ1-1,TRBV6-5,NA,TGTGCCAGCACTAGGACAGCGAACACTGAAGCTTTCTTT,CASTRTANTEAFF
NA,TRBJ2-1,TRBV12-3/TRBV12-4,few,TGTGCCAGCAGTCCTCCCGGACGTCGTGAGCAGTTCTTC,CASSPPGRREQFF
NA,TRBJ2-3,TRBV4-2,NA,TGTGCCAGCAGCCAAGAGACGGGGGACACAGATACGCAGTATTTT,CASSQETGDTDTQYF
NA,TRBJ2-7,TRBV29-1,many,TGCAGCGTTGTTGTCGCCGGGTCCTACGAGCAGTACTTC,CSVVVAGSYEQYF
NA,TRBJ2-7,TRBV4-1,many,TGCGCCAGCAGCCAAGTTCCGTCCGAGCAGTACTTC,CASSQVPSEQYF
TRBD2,TRBJ2-1,TRBV7-9,few,TGTGCCAGCAGCTTATCGGCTAGCGGGGGTGAGCAGTTCTTC,CASSLSASGGEQFF
NA,TRBJ1-2,TRBV7-3,few,TGTGCCAGCAGCTATGGGGGTGGGTCCGGCTACACCTTC,CASSYGGGSGYTF
TRBD1,TRBJ2-7,TRBV20-1,many,TGCAGTGCCAGGACAGGCAACTACGAGCAGTACTTC,CSARTGNYEQYF
NA,TRBJ1-5,TRBV4-3,many,TGCGCCAGCAGCCAAAAGGGGGGTCAGCCCCAGCATTTT,CASSQKGGQPQHF
NA,TRBJ2-3,TRBV18,NA,TGTGCCAGCTCACCCCTCCAGAGCAGTAGTGAGACGGATACGCAGTATTTT,CASSPLQSSSETDTQYF
NA,TRBJ1-2,TRBV12-3/TRBV12-4,NA,TGTGCCAGCAGGCAAGAGTACAGGGAAGGTGGCTACACCTTC,CASRQEYREGGYTF
NA,TRBJ2-1,TRBV5-1,NA,TGCGCCAGCAGCCCGCAGGGGGGGACAGAGCAGTTCTTC,CASSPQGGTEQFF
NA,TRBJ2-5,TRBV20-1,NA,TGCAGTGCCCCCGCGGGGTGGCCCAGGCGGACCCAGTACTTC,CSAPAGWPRRTQYF
NA,TRBJ2-2,TRBV7-9,NA,TGTGCCAGCAGCTTAGTACAGTCGAGCACCGGGGAGCTGTTTTTT,CASSLVQSSTGELFF
NA,TRBJ2-5,TRBV7-6,many,TGTGCCAGCAGCTTAATCTACGGGGCTGGGGAGACCCAGTACTTC,CASSLIYGAGETQYF
TRBD2,TRBJ2-1,TRBV29-1,many,TGCAGCGCAACTAGCGGAGTATACAATGAGCAGTTCTTC,CSATSGVYNEQFF
NA,TRBJ1-1,TRBV12-3/TRBV12-4,few,TGTGCCAGCAGAGATACAGGCACCACTGAAGCTTTCTTT,CASRDTGTTEAFF
TRBD1,TRBJ2-5,TRBV5-1,many,TGTGCCAGCAGCCCCGGGACAGGGTTGGAGACCCAGTACTTC,CASSPGTGLETQYF
NA,TRBJ2-5,TRBV2,few,TGTGCCAGCAGAGAAGGGTGGTTAGCGGTCCAAGAGACCCAGTACTTC,CASREGWLAVQETQYF
TRBD2,TRBJ2-1,TRBV20-1,few,TGCAGTGCTTTTATCAGCGGGAGCGACAATGAGCAGTTCTTC,CSAFISGSDNEQFF
TRBD1,TRBJ1-1,TRBV20-1,NA,TGCAGTGCTAGAGATGACGACAGGGGAAGTATGGCTTTCTTT,CSARDDDRGSMAFF
NA,TRBJ1-4,TRBV6-6,many,TGTGCCAGCAGTTACTCGGGTGAACCTAATGAAAAACTGTTTTTT,CASSYSGEPNEKLFF
TRBD2,TRBJ2-4,TRBV6-1,NA,TGTGCCAGCAGTGAAGCGTTAGCGGGCACCAAAAACATTCAGTACTTC,CASSEALAGTKNIQYF
NA,TRBJ2-1,TRBV5-1,many,TGCGCCAGCAGCCCCCGAGCGGTACAACACAATGAGCAGTTCTTC,CASSPRAVQHNEQFF